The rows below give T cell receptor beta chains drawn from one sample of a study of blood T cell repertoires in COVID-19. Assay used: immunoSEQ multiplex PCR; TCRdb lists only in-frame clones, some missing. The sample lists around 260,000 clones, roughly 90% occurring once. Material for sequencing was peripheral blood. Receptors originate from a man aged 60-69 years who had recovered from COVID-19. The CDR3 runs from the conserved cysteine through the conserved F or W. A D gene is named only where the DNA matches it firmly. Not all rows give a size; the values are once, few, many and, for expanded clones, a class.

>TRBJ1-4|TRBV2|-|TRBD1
CASSARDSEKLFF
TGTGCCAGCAGTGCCAGGGACAGCGAAAAACTGTTTTTT
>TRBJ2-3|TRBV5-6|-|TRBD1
CASSKGQGLTHTDTQYF
TGTGCCAGCAGCAAGGGACAGGGGCTTACCCACACAGATACGCAGTATTTT
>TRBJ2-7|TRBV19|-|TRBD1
CASSSSRDSSYEQYF
TGTGCCAGTAGTTCGTCCCGGGACAGCTCCTACGAGCAGTACTTC
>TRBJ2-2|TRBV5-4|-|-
CASSFGGRNGELFF
TGTGCCAGCAGCTTCGGGGGGCGGAACGGGGAGCTGTTTTTT
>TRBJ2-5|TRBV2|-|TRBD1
CAGKVQGIGETQYF
TGTGCCGGGAAGGTACAGGGGATTGGAGAGACCCAGTACTTC
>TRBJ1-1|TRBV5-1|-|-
CASSSQGGETEAFF
TGCGCCAGCAGCTCGCAGGGAGGAGAAACTGAAGCTTTCTTT
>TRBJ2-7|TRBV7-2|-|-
CASSFYLSSYEQYF
TGTGCCAGCAGCTTTTATCTAAGCTCCTACGAGCAGTACTTC
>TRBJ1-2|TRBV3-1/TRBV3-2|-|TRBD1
CASSSLGQGTPRYGYTF
TGTGCCAGCAGCTCACTGGGACAGGGGACGCCACGGTATGGCTACACCTTC
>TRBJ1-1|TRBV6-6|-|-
CASISPGGASNTEAFF
TGTGCCAGTATCTCTCCGGGGGGGGCCTCAAACACTGAAGCTTTCTTT
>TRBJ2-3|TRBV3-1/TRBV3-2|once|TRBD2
CASSQRGGTDTQYF
TGTGCCAGCAGCCAGCGGGGGGGCACAGATACGCAGTATTTT
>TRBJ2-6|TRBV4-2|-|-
CASSQDRGLGANVLTF
TGTGCCAGCAGCCAAGATAGAGGCCTCGGGGCCAACGTCCTGACTTTC
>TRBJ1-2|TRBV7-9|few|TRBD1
CASSLGTGGPLGYGYTF
TGTGCCAGCAGCTTAGGGACAGGGGGCCCTCTCGGCTATGGCTACACCTTC
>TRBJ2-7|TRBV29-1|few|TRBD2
CSVGAGVSYEQYF
TGCAGCGTCGGGGCGGGGGTGTCCTACGAGCAGTACTTC
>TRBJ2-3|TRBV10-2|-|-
CASSESRGGLRADTQYF
TGCGCCAGCAGTGAGTCGAGGGGGGGACTACGGGCTGATACGCAGTATTTT
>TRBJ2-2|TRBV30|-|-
CAWSGPRGAGSTGELFF
TGTGCCTGGAGTGGCCCCAGGGGGGCAGGGTCCACCGGGGAGCTGTTTTTT
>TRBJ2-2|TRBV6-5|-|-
CASSRQAVEGGELFF
TGTGCCAGCAGTCGACAGGCGGTTGAAGGCGGGGAGCTGTTTTTT
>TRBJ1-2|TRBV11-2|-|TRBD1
CASSFGTASYGYTF
TGTGCCAGCAGCTTCGGGACAGCCAGCTATGGCTACACCTTC
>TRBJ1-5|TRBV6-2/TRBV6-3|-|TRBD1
CASSSGTGRVGNQPQHF
TGTGCCAGCAGTTCCGGGACAGGGAGGGTTGGCAATCAGCCCCAGCATTTT
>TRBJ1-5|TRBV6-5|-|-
CASVEPNQPQHF
TGTGCCAGCGTAGAACCAAATCAGCCCCAGCATTTT
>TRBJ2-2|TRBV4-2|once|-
CASSQGGGGFGELFF
TGTGCCAGCAGCCAAGGAGGGGGGGGCTTCGGGGAGCTGTTTTTT
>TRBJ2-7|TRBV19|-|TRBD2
CASSLRTSGGDYEQYF
TGTGCCAGTAGTCTCCGGACTAGCGGGGGAGATTACGAGCAGTACTTC
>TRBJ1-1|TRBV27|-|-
CASSQQGRLNTEAFF
TGTGCCAGCAGTCAACAGGGACGGCTGAACACTGAAGCTTTCTTT
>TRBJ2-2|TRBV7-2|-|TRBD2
CASSLEWRGGDTGELFF
TGTGCCAGCAGCTTAGAATGGCGGGGGGGCGACACCGGGGAGCTGTTTTTT
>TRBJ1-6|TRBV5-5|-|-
CASSLPPGNSPLHF
TGTGCCAGCAGCTTGCCGCCCGGTAATTCACCCCTCCACTTT
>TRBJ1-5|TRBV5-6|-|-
CASSLYGGADNQPQHF
TGTGCCAGCAGCTTGTATGGTGGGGCGGACAATCAGCCCCAGCATTTT
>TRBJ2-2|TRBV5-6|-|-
CASSLESQASNTGELFF
TGTGCCAGCAGCTTGGAGAGTCAGGCCTCGAACACCGGGGAGCTGTTTTTT
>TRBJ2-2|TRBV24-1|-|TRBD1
CATSDFGQGATGELFF
TGTGCCACCAGTGATTTCGGTCAGGGGGCCACCGGGGAGCTGTTTTTT
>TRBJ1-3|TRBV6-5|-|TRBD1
CASSRTGTGNTIYF
TGTGCCAGCAGTCGGACAGGAACTGGAAACACCATATATTTT
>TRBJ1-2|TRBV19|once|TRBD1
CASSISGGEGGYTF
TGTGCCAGTAGTATCTCAGGGGGAGAAGGAGGCTACACCTTC
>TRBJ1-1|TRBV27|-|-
CASSSKYSYDEAFF
TGTGCCAGCAGTTCCAAATACAGCTACGATGAAGCTTTCTTT
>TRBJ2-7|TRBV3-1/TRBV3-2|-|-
CASSQERPGGEQYF
TGTGCCAGCAGCCAAGAGCGACCTGGGGGGGAGCAGTACTTC
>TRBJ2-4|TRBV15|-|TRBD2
CATSRDGTSGGAWGF
TGTGCCACCAGCAGAGATGGTACTAGCGGGGGAGCCTGGGGGTTC
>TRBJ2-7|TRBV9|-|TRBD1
CASSSRTGGGYEQYF
TGTGCCAGCAGCTCTAGGACAGGGGGCGGCTACGAGCAGTACTTC
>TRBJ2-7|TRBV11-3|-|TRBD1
CASSLGQGSHEQYF
TGTGCCAGCAGCTTAGGACAGGGGTCCCACGAGCAGTACTTC
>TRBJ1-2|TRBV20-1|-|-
CSASRDSNRNVGGYTF
TGCAGTGCTAGTCGGGACTCTAACAGAAATGTGGGTGGCTACACCTTC
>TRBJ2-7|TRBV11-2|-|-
CASSLSSYEQYF
TGTGCCAGCAGCTTATCTTCCTACGAGCAGTACTTC
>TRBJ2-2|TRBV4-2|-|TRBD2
CASSRDQAGVTGELFF
TGTGCCAGCAGCCGCGATCAAGCGGGGGTAACCGGGGAGCTGTTTTTT
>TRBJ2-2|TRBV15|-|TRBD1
CATSSPRDRVTGELFF
TGTGCCACCAGCAGTCCCCGGGACAGGGTCACCGGGGAGCTGTTTTTT
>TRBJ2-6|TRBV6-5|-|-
CASSSSFSGANVLTF
TGTGCCAGCAGTTCATCATTCTCTGGGGCCAACGTCCTGACTTTC
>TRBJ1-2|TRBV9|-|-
CASSRTGQAINYGYTF
TGTGCCAGCAGCCGCACCGGACAAGCGATTAACTATGGCTACACCTTC
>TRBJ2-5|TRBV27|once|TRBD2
CASSGLAGGMETQYF
TGTGCCAGCAGTGGGCTAGCGGGGGGAATGGAGACCCAGTACTTC
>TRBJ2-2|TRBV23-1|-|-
CASSHPKGPNTGELFF
TGCGCCAGCAGTCATCCGAAGGGGCCAAACACCGGGGAGCTGTTTTTT
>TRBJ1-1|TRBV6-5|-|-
CASSYGRGGNTEAFF
TGTGCCAGCAGTTACGGGCGGGGAGGGAACACTGAAGCTTTCTTT
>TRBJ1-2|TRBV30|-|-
CAWITTPGLGEFNYGYTF
TGTGCCTGGATTACAACCCCCGGTCTGGGAGAATTTAACTATGGCTACACCTTC
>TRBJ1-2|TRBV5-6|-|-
CASSLDRVGYTF
TGTGCCAGCAGCTTGGACAGGGTCGGCTACACCTTC
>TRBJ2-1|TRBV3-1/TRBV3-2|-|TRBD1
CASNQGLTGGIYEQFF
TGTGCCAGCAACCAAGGCCTGACAGGGGGCATCTATGAGCAGTTCTTC